The text below deals with one TCR beta chain. Its antigen is unidentified. Trimming shortened V by 4 bases and J by 3 bases, and 20 bases separated the two germline ends. Germline lookup yields CDR1 SGHRS and CDR2 YFSETQ. The CDR3 is 16 residues long. This entry is derived from a study of graft-versus-host responses after intestinal transplantation. Study summary: All of the recipients had induction that used anti-thymocyte globulin, then tacrolimus and steroids for around three years. Study-wide results and caveats: Where graft-donor T cell macrochimerism was present, patients had high graft-versus-host to host-versus-graft clonal ratios in allografts. Maximum circulating GvH clone levels tracked with early post-transplant HvG decreases.

The repertoire was sequenced with immunoSEQ multiplex PCR; TCRdb's copy has only in-frame clones and lacks some. The table lists tens of thousands of clones, 90% of them singletons, with 0.11% in the top ten. The TCR originated in a human donor who received an intestinal transplant. Sequences were derived from unstimulated CD4+ T cells sorted from spleen or lymph node cells, sampled before intestinal transplant. The gene calls are TRBV5-1 and TRBJ2-7, with a possible D match to TRBD1 (5 bases). CDR3 nucleotide sequence: TGCGCCAGCAGCCCAGGTCGGGCAGGGCGAGACTACGAGCAGTACTTC. It is translated as CASSPGRAGRDYEQYF.